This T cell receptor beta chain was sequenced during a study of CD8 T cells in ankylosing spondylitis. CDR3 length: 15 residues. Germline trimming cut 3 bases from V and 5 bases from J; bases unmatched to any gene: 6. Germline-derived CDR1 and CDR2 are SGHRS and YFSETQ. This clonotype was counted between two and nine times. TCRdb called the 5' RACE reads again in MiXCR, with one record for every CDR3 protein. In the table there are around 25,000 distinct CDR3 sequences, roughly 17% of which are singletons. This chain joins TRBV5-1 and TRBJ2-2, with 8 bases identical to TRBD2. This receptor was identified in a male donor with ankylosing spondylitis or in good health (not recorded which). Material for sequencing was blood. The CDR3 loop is CASSSGRALTGELFF. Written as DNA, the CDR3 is TGCGCCAGCAGCTCCGGGAGGGCCTTAACCGGGGAGCTGTTTTTT.